Shown below are 4 T cell receptor beta chains from a single sample sequenced in a study of blood T cell repertoires in COVID-19. Method: immunoSEQ multiplex PCR; TCRdb's copy keeps in-frame clones and lacks some. The table includes approximately 50,000 clones, 80% to 95% detected once. The sequenced material came from peripheral blood. These receptors were obtained from a man between 50 and 59 years old with active COVID-19.

The chain combines TRBV28 with TRBJ2-7, with a possible D match to TRBD1 (5 bases). Germline assignment: CDR1 MDHEN and CDR2 SYDVKM. V was cut by 2 bases and J by 6 bases, with 11 bases left in between. This CDR3 is 13 amino acids long. DNA of the CDR3: TGTGCCAGCAGTTTAGCCCCAGGGTTCGAGCAGTACTTC. Its protein product is CASSLAPGFEQYF.

The chain carries TRBV28 and TRBJ2-7, with TRBD2 matching 9 bases. CDR3 length: 18 amino acids. Germline V CDR1 and CDR2: MDHEN, SYDVKM. V shed 3 bases and J 0 bases; nucleotides not matched to a gene: 12. CDR3 in amino acids: CASSFSVRPSGDSYEQYF. In DNA form, the CDR3 reads TGTGCCAGCAGTTTTTCGGTTCGGCCTAGCGGGGACTCCTACGAGCAGTACTTC.

V gene TRBV28 combines with J gene TRBJ1-2; D unclear. The CDR3 spans 11 residues. CDR1 is MDHEN and CDR2 is SYDVKM in the germline V gene. Trimming cost V 5 bases and J 6 bases, with 7 bases left between them. The CDR3 here is CASSARDGYTF. CDR3 nucleotides: TGTGCCAGCAGTGCGAGAGATGGCTACACCTTC.

This clone appeared once. DNA of the CDR3: TGTGCCAGCAGAAAACAGGGTACCTCGGGGCCCCAGCATTTT. This encodes CASRKQGTSGPQHF. The rearrangement uses TRBV6-5 and TRBJ1-5, with D maybe TRBD1 (6 bases). Trimming pared 6 bases from V and 9 bases from J, leaving 18 bases between. The germline V gene has CDR1 MNHEY and CDR2 SVGAGI. The CDR3 is 14 residues long.